The 23 T cell receptor beta chains presented below share a single source sample, sequenced in a study of breast tumors, draining lymph nodes, adjacent tissues. Samples came from axillary lymph nodes draining the breast cancer. One entry per CDR3 protein results from TCRdb running MiXCR on the multiplex PCR reads. The table lists fewer than 200,000 distinct CDR3 sequences, around a third of them singletons, with approximately 4.2% in the top ten. Sequencing was carried out using axillary lymph node tissue. These TCRs come from a female donor with breast cancer. Some clones in this sample may be carry-over from other donors' samples.

The V and J genes are TRBV7-8 and TRBJ2-7, with 10 bases lining up with TRBD2. With 1 base clipped from V and 4 bases from J, the junction kept 7 bases outside the gene matches. Germline V gives CDR1 SGHVS, CDR2 FQNEAQ. The CDR3 is 16 amino acids. CDR3 coding DNA: TGTGCCAGCAGCTTAGAGGAGCGGGAGGGCCTTTACGAGCAGTACTTC. Protein product: CASSLEEREGLYEQYF.

This clonotype came up many times. The chain joins TRBV25-1 to TRBJ1-2; D may be TRBD1 (5 bases). The CDR3 loop spans 15 amino acids. Trimming took 3 bases from V and 4 from J, leaving 15 bases between them. Per germline, CDR1 MGHDK and CDR2 SYGVNS. CDR3 bases: TGTGCCAGCAGTGACGAAAGTGGGGCAGCCTATGGCTACACCTTC. It codes for CASSDESGAAYGYTF.

Ten or more counts support this clonotype. An end of the junction differs from the germline gene, which may be a read error. The chain joins TRBV2 to TRBJ2-7, with D possibly being TRBD1 or TRBD2 (5 bases each). The CDR3 has 13 residues. Germline values: CDR1 SNHLY, CDR2 FYNNEI. The CDR3 DNA sequence: TGTGCCAGCAGCCGGGACGTATCCTACGAGCGGTACTTC. Protein sequence: CASSRDVSYERYF.

The gene calls are TRBV18 and TRBJ2-1; 7 bases agree with TRBD2. CDR1 is KGHSH, CDR2 LQKENI, per germline. The CDR3 runs to 17 residues. Trimming took 0 bases from V and 4 from J; bases not matched to a gene: 9. The CDR3 sequence is CASSPPVRGSSYNEQFF. Here the CDR3 DNA reads TGTGCCAGCTCACCACCAGTTCGCGGGAGCTCATACAATGAGCAGTTCTTC.

This chain links TRBV11-3 with TRBJ2-2; 8 bases are shared with TRBD1. The germline gives CDR1 SGHNT, CDR2 YENEEA. This CDR3 is 12 amino acids long. Trimming at V came to 6 bases and at J to 8 bases, leaving 2 bases not matched to a gene. The CDR3 DNA reads as TGTGCCAGCAGGACAGGGGCGGGGGAGCTGTTTTTT. It codes for CASRTGAGELFF.

This clonotype was counted ten times or more. V usage is TRBV2 and J usage is TRBJ1-6; 9 bases align to TRBD1. V lost 4 bases and J lost 7; bases outside the gene matches: 14. The CDR3 loop spans 18 amino acids. Germline CDR1 and CDR2: SNHLY and FYNNEI. DNA for the CDR3: TGTGCCAGCAGTGTTAAAGTATCGACAGGGGGATTGAATTCACCCCTCCACTTT. This gives the protein CASSVKVSTGGLNSPLHF. The full variable domain, its missing parts supplied by reference TRBV2 and TRBJ1-6, is EPEVTQTPSHQVTQMGQEVILRCVPISNHLYFYWYRQILGQKVEFLVSFYNNEISEKSEIFDDQFSVERPDGSNFTLKIRSTKLEDSAMYFCASSVKVSTGGLNSPLHFGNGTRLTVT.

This clonotype has a count of ten or more. The genes are TRBV4-1 and TRBJ2-1; 11 bases match TRBD2. Germline V gene lookup returns CDR1 MGHRA and CDR2 YSYEKL. The CDR3 spans 14 residues. The junction had 5 bases not matched to a gene; V was cut back by 6 bases and J by 7 bases. CDR3 DNA sequence: TGCGCCAGCAGATCTAGCGGGGGGTGGAATGAGCAGTTCTTC. Translation gives CASRSSGGWNEQFF.

This clonotype was found many times. The J gene is TRBJ1-2, the V gene TRBV9; 9 bases are shared with TRBD1. The V gene's germline CDR1 is SGDLS and CDR2 YYNGEE. This CDR3 has 16 residues. Trimming cost V 4 bases and J 4 bases; bases outside gene matches: 11. As DNA, the CDR3 is TGTGCCAGCAGCCGTACCAGGGGACAGGGCATCTATGGCTACACCTTC. This gives the protein CASSRTRGQGIYGYTF. The whole variable domain, filled in from reference TRBV9 and TRBJ1-2, reads DSGVTQTPKHLITATGQRVTLRCSPRSGDLSVYWYQQSLDQGLQFLIQYYNGEERAKGNILERFSAQQFPDLHSELNLSSLELGDSALYFCASSRTRGQGIYGYTFGSGTRLTVV.

To note about this clonotype: This may come from a read error, since a much larger clone is one base off. In DNA, the CDR3 is TGTGCCAGCAGCGGGGTCAGTGGCTGGGCCTCCTACAATGAGCAGTTCTTC. This sequence encodes CASSGVSGWASYNEQFF. The chain combines TRBV9 with TRBJ2-1, with unresolved D. V was cut by 3 bases and J by 0 bases, with 16 bases left in between. This CDR3 contains 17 residues. The V gene's germline CDR1 is SGDLS and CDR2 YYNGEE.

This clonotype came up many times. The V gene is TRBV2, the J gene TRBJ2-3; 13 bases match TRBD2. CDR1 is SNHLY, CDR2 FYNNEI, per germline. Trimming removed 8 bases from V and 7 bases from J; junction bases left unmatched: 12. The CDR3 loop spans 16 amino acids. The CDR3 DNA reads as TGTGCCAGCGCCCAAAAACTAGCGGGAGGGCCTTATACGCAGTATTTT. Residues: CASAQKLAGGPYTQYF.

This clonotype has at least ten counts. This sequence joins TRBV29-1 and TRBJ2-5; 10 positions agree with TRBD2. Looked up from germline, CDR1 is SQVTM and CDR2 is ANQGSEA. This CDR3 is 14 amino acids long. V dropped 3 bases and J dropped 5; count of bases not matched to a gene: 6. In DNA form, the CDR3 reads TGCAGCGTTGACCAGCGGGAGGGCTGGGAGACCCAGTACTTC. Protein: CSVDQREGWETQYF.

Details on this clonotype: An end of the junction differs from the germline gene, which may be a read error. The chain links TRBV11-3 to TRBJ2-1, with D perhaps assigned TRBD1 or TRBD2 (7 bases each). CDR1 and CDR2 from the germline V gene are SGHNT and YENEEA. CDR3 length equals 18 residues. Here the CDR3 reads CAGSPGGVAAVAYNEQFF. The CDR3 DNA follows: TGTGCCGGCAGCCCAGGGGGGGTTGCAGCTGTAGCCTACAATGAGCAGTTCTTC.

This chain links TRBV10-1 with TRBJ1-1, with a weak D call TRBD1 (5 bases). The CDR3 extends over 15 amino acids. V dropped 6 bases and J dropped 4 bases, with 18 bases sitting between them. The V gene's germline CDR1 is WNHNN and CDR2 SYGVQD (reference sequence). This chain's CDR3 is CASSAGIWGSTEAFF. The CDR3 DNA reads as TGCGCCAGCAGCGCCGGGATTTGGGGGAGCACTGAAGCTTTCTTT.

To note about this clonotype: Just one base apart from a much larger clone, this may be a read error. The gene calls are TRBV20-1 and TRBJ2-1, with D possibly being TRBD2 (5 bases). Germline loops: CDR1 DFQATT, CDR2 SNEGSKA (reference sequence). CDR3 length equals 15 residues. V was clipped by 3 bases and J by 6 bases, with 18 bases between them. CDR3 sequence (DNA): TGCAGTGCTAGCGGGTGGGCTAGCTACGCCAATGAGCAGTTCTTC. It encodes CSASGWASYANEQFF.

In its sample, this clonotype was seen many times. The V and J genes are TRBV7-8 and TRBJ1-5; D might be TRBD1 (5 bases). Looked up from germline, CDR1 is SGHVS and CDR2 is FQNEAQ. Trimming shortened V by 1 base and J by 3 bases, and 10 bases separated the two germline ends. This CDR3 comprises 15 residues. The CDR3 sequence is CASSLGRGINQPQHF. CDR3 nucleotides: TGTGCCAGCAGCTTAGGTAGGGGTATCAATCAGCCCCAGCATTTT. Based on the CDR3 plus reference TRBV7-8 and TRBJ1-5, the full variable domain is GAGVSQSPRYKVAKRGQDVALRCDPISGHVSLFWYQQALGQGPEFLTYFQNEAQLDKSGLPSDRFFAERPEGSVSTLKIQRTQQEDSAVYLCASSLGRGINQPQHFGDGTRLSIL.

This clonotype has a count of ten or more. This chain links TRBV2 with TRBJ2-7; D may match TRBD1 or TRBD2 (6 bases each). CDR3 length: 17 residues. Trimming stripped 0 bases from V and 1 base from J, with 16 bases between. Germline lookup yields CDR1 SNHLY and CDR2 FYNNEI. The CDR3 bases are TGTGCCAGCAGTGAAGCGCTTCCGGGGGCCGGTTCCTACGAGCAGTACTTC. Its translation is CASSEALPGAGSYEQYF.

Only one count was recorded for this clonotype. The rearrangement uses TRBV7-9 and TRBJ1-6; no clear D. The CDR3 spans 17 residues. Germline loops: CDR1 SEHNR, CDR2 FQNEAQ (reference sequence). V was cut by 1 base and J by 6 bases, with 16 bases left in between. CDR3 residues: CASSLDSSGKPNSPLHF. Written as DNA, the CDR3 is TGTGCCAGCAGCTTAGACAGTTCCGGGAAACCTAATTCACCCCTCCACTTT.

The J gene is TRBJ2-5, the V gene TRBV7-9; the match to TRBD1 covers 7 bases. The CDR3 has 14 amino acids. Germline CDR1 and CDR2: SEHNR and FQNEAQ (reference sequence). J was trimmed by 3 bases and V by 5 bases; bases with no gene match: 6. The DNA for the CDR3 is TGTGCCAGCAGCCAAGGGGGACAGAAAGAGACCCAGTACTTC. This encodes CASSQGGQKETQYF.

This clonotype was detected ten times or more. The chain uses TRBV6-2 or TRBV6-3 and TRBJ1-5, with 10 bases matching TRBD1. The CDR3 is 13 amino acids. Trimming took 6 bases from V and 7 from J; bases not matched to a gene: 3. Germline V CDR1 and CDR2: MNHEY, SVGEGT. For the CDR3, the DNA is TGTGCCAGCAGAACGGGACAGGGGCAGCCCCAGCATTTT. It translates to CASRTGQGQPQHF.

This clonotype came up many times. This chain joins TRBV30 and TRBJ1-2; D is uncertain. V was trimmed by 0 bases and J by 7 bases, leaving 9 bases between them. CDR3 length: 12 amino acids. CDR1 and CDR2 from the germline V gene are GTSNPN and SVGIG (reference sequence). DNA for the CDR3: TGTGCCTGGAGTGTGTTAGGCGGTGGCTACACCTTC. Its protein is CAWSVLGGGYTF.

This clonotype was seen once. This may come from a read error, since a much larger clone is one base off. A read error is likely, as this CDR3 ends without the conserved phenylalanine or tryptophan. The chain employs TRBV5-4 and TRBJ2-5; D may be TRBD1 or TRBD2 (7 bases each). CDR3 length: 15 residues. From germline, CDR1 is SGHNT and CDR2 YYREEE (reference sequence). The V end was cut by 0 bases, the J end by 5 bases, with 14 bases between. In nucleotides, the CDR3 is TGTGCCAGCAGCTTGGTCGGGCAGGGGGGGGAGACCCAGTACTCC. It codes for CASSLVGQGGETQYS.

Note on this clonotype: Because the CDR3's place on the DNA is in doubt, the DNA is left out and the CDR3 is given as listed by TCRdb. This chain connects TRBV25-1 to TRBJ2-3. A total of 15 residues make up the CDR3, ends included. CDR1 is MGHDK and CDR2 is SYGVNS in the germline V gene. The CDR3 protein is CACSARAIATDTQYF.

This chain joins TRBV7-6 and TRBJ2-5, with 10 bases that match TRBD2. From germline, CDR1 is SGHVS and CDR2 FNYEAQ. CDR3 length equals 17 residues. J gave up 2 bases and V 6 bases, and 12 bases lay outside the gene matches. The CDR3 DNA is TGTGCCAGCAGTTTAATAGCGGGGGGATACAAGCAAGAGACCCAGTACTTC. Encoded protein: CASSLIAGGYKQETQYF.